The source of this T cell receptor (beta chain) is a study of response to subunit inactivated influenza vaccine. General study results and limits: Authors suggested each seasonal influenza vaccination recruits few new T cells.

In the case of this clonotype: Its antigen is currently unknown.

Germline CDR1 LGHNA, CDR2 YNFKEQ. This CDR3 is 14 amino acids long. V was pared by 0 bases and J by 11 bases, with 16 bases between. One entry per CDR3 protein, called by TCRdb with MiXCR from the RT-PCR reads. Of approximately 730,000 distinct CDR3 sequences in the sample, approximately 15% were seen once. The clonotype was recovered from a man aged 50-59 years who received an inactivated influenza vaccine. The genes are TRBV4-2 and TRBJ1-2; D remains ambiguous. The starting material was PBMCs from blood, obtained 14 days before vaccination. CDR3: CASSQDVGSNVYTF. The CDR3 DNA reads TGTGCCAGCAGCCAAGATGTGGGCAGTAACGTATACACCTTC.